This record looks at one TCR beta chain sequence and its context. The sample originates from a study of T cell changes during pregnancy in multiple sclerosis. TCRdb keeps only in-frame clones here, not all; method: immunoSEQ multiplex PCR. The profile shows approximately 60,000 clones, around 90% of them singletons. This CDR3 has 14 residues. The input for sequencing was peripheral blood, taken after pregnancy. V and J are TRBV21-1 and TRBJ2-2; the D segment call TRBD2 is taken from the table without a DNA check. TRBV21-1 is a recognized pseudogene. The TCR comes from a female donor in good health, enrolled as a control in a pregnancy study. The CDR3 DNA reads TGTGCCAGCAGCAAGGACTCCCGCACCGGGGAGCTGTTTTTT. Its protein product is CASSKDSRTGELFF.